The 23 T cell receptor beta chains given below trace back to one sample, sequenced in a study of blood T cell repertoires in COVID-19. Clones were sequenced by immunoSEQ multiplex PCR, and TCRdb holds only the in-frame ones, with some missing. The table lists 250,000 or so clones, 80% to 90% of them singletons. What was sequenced was peripheral blood. These receptors all come from a woman in her thirties or forties who had recovered from COVID-19.

The chain recombines TRBV6-6 with TRBJ2-2; TRBD1 matches 8 bases. CDR1 and CDR2 (germline): MNHNY, SVGAGI (reference sequence). The CDR3 runs 15 residues. V gave up 2 bases and J gave up 4 bases; unmatched junction bases: 3. CDR3: CASSYGTGGTGELFF. As DNA, the CDR3 is TGTGCCAGCAGTTACGGGACAGGAGGCACCGGGGAGCTGTTTTTT.

The chain is built from TRBV7-8 and TRBJ2-1; D unclear. CDR3 length: 16 residues. V gave up 5 bases and J gave up 0 bases, with 14 bases separating them. Germline V CDR1 and CDR2: SGHVS, FQNEAQ. The CDR3 protein is CASSPSKHSSYNEQFF. In DNA, the CDR3 is TGTGCCAGCAGCCCCAGTAAACACAGCTCCTACAATGAGCAGTTCTTC.

The genes are TRBV7-9 and TRBJ2-2; the D gene is possibly TRBD1 (5 bases). V was pared by 3 bases and J by 5 bases, with 10 bases between. The length of the CDR3 is 14 residues. The V gene's germline CDR1 is SEHNR and CDR2 FQNEAQ (reference sequence). The CDR3 sequence: CASSFSGFTGELFF. For the CDR3, the DNA is TGTGCCAGCAGCTTTTCAGGGTTTACCGGGGAGCTGTTTTTT.

The chain recombines TRBV19 with TRBJ1-5; 8 bases align to TRBD1. Germline CDR1 is LNHDA and CDR2 is SQIVND (reference sequence). J lost 6 bases, V lost 3 bases, and 13 bases had no gene match. The CDR3 has 17 amino acids. The CDR3 sequence: CASSILFGAGGLQPQHF. The CDR3 nucleotides read TGTGCCAGTAGTATCCTGTTCGGGGCAGGGGGCCTTCAGCCCCAGCATTTT.

The rearrangement uses TRBV7-9 and TRBJ1-2; 7 bases align to TRBD1. The ends lost 6 bases at V and 6 bases at J; junction bases unmatched: 7. From germline, CDR1 is SEHNR and CDR2 FQNEAQ (reference sequence). The CDR3 spans 13 residues. The CDR3 nucleotides read TGTGCCAGCAGACCAGGGGGTTCGCATGGCTACACCTTC. It specifies CASRPGGSHGYTF.

The chain is built from TRBV6-5 and TRBJ2-7; D is uncertain. V dropped 8 bases and J dropped 2 bases, with 19 bases sitting between them. Germline values: CDR1 MNHEY, CDR2 SVGAGI. The CDR3 extends over 15 amino acids. This CDR3 reads CASAIPRPPPYEQYF. The CDR3 nucleotides read TGTGCCAGCGCCATACCCAGGCCGCCGCCCTACGAGCAGTACTTC.

This sequence joins TRBV4-1 and TRBJ2-3; a weak D match, TRBD2 (6 bases). Deletions cut 3 bases from V and 4 bases from J, with 20 bases between. CDR3 length equals 17 residues. The germline CDR1 and CDR2 sequences are MGHRA and YSYEKL. The CDR3 here is CASSHAAGRRAADTQYF. The CDR3 nucleotides read TGCGCCAGCAGCCACGCCGCGGGACGCCGGGCGGCAGATACGCAGTATTTT.

The chain combines TRBV10-3 with TRBJ2-1; possibly TRBD2 for D (6 bases). This CDR3 region has 14 residues. Germline-derived CDR1 and CDR2 are ENHRY and SYGVKD. V gave up 4 bases and J gave up 3 bases, with 10 bases separating them. As DNA, the CDR3 is TGTGCCATCAGTGTTGGGGGAGGCTACAATGAGCAGTTCTTC. As protein: CAISVGGGYNEQFF.

This chain joins TRBV4-3 and TRBJ1-2; D is undetermined. This CDR3 has 14 amino acids. From germline, CDR1 is LGHNA and CDR2 YSLEER. V shed 4 bases and J shed 4 bases, with 13 bases lying between them. The CDR3, as DNA: TGCGCCAGCAGCCCTCGGGATTCCACCTATGGCTACACCTTC. It codes for CASSPRDSTYGYTF.

The genes are TRBV27 and TRBJ1-4; 7 positions match TRBD1. The CDR3 is 16 residues long. CDR1 is MNHEY and CDR2 is SMNVEV in the germline V gene (reference sequence). Trimming cost V 5 bases and J 5 bases; bases outside gene matches: 11. CDR3 nucleotides: TGTGCCAGCAGTCTCCTACGACAGGGCGGGAATGAAAAACTGTTTTTT. Translation gives CASSLLRQGGNEKLFF.

V usage is TRBV19 and J usage is TRBJ1-1; TRBD1 matches 7 bases. Germline V gives CDR1 LNHDA, CDR2 SQIVND (reference sequence). V was clipped by 5 bases and J by 0 bases; unmatched bases: 3. The CDR3 totals 14 residues. In DNA form, the CDR3 reads TGTGCCAGTAGTTCAGGGGGGATGAACACTGAAGCTTTCTTT. Translation: CASSSGGMNTEAFF.

The J gene is TRBJ1-2, the V gene TRBV7-9; 11 nucleotides agree with TRBD1. Germline V gene sequence: CDR1 SEHNR, CDR2 FQNEAQ (reference sequence). This CDR3 spans 15 amino acids. V lost 4 bases, J lost 6 bases, and 7 bases stayed unmatched. As DNA, the CDR3 is TGTGCCAGCAGCTCCCCCGGGACAGGGGGGGATGGCTACACCTTC. This gives the protein CASSSPGTGGDGYTF.

This clone was recorded once. The rearrangement links TRBV6-6 to TRBJ2-1, with 8 bases that match TRBD1. CDR1 and CDR2 from the germline V gene are MNHNY and SVGAGI (reference sequence). V shed 5 bases, J shed 0 bases, and the junction held 18 bases outside the gene matches. The CDR3 is made up of 20 amino acids. CDR3 DNA: TGTGCCAGCAGTCTTCTTTGGGGACAGGACTTTTCGAGCTCCTACAATGAGCAGTTCTTC. As protein: CASSLLWGQDFSSSYNEQFF.

The CDR3 nucleotides read TGTGCCACCAGCAGGGGACTAGCGGGCCGCGAGCAGTACTTC. This codes for CATSRGLAGREQYF. The rearrangement joins TRBV15 to TRBJ2-7; 12 bases fit TRBD2. The CDR3 has 14 amino acids. The J segment lost 6 bases and the V segment lost 3 bases, leaving 3 bases of the junction unmatched. Per the germline V gene, CDR1 is LNHNV and CDR2 is YYDKDF (reference sequence).

The CDR3 nucleotides are TGTGCCAGCAGCCAAGATTCTCTCCAGTTTTCTAGCGCTTTCTTT. Protein: CASSQDSLQFSSAFF. The chain links TRBV3-1 (or the pseudogene TRBV3-2) to TRBJ1-1; D remains ambiguous. V was cut by 0 bases and J by 11 bases, with 19 bases left in between. The CDR3 is made up of 15 amino acids. Germline values: CDR1 LGHDT, CDR2 YNNKEL (reference sequence).

V usage is TRBV5-4 and J usage is TRBJ2-5, with 7 bases matching TRBD2. Germline lookup yields CDR1 SGHNT and CDR2 YYREEE (reference sequence). V gave up 3 bases and J gave up 1 base; unmatched junction bases: 6. The CDR3 consists of 15 residues. CDR3 coding DNA: TGTGCCAGCAGCTCCGGCGGGGGTCCCCAAGAGACCCAGTACTTC. Protein: CASSSGGGPQETQYF. Supplemented by reference TRBV5-4 and TRBJ2-5, the full variable domain reads ETGVTQSPTHLIKTRGQQVTLRCSSQSGHNTVSWYQQALGQGPQFIFQYYREEENGRGNFPPRFSGLQFPNYSSELNVNALELDDSALYLCASSSGGGPQETQYFGPGTRLLVL.

The V gene is TRBV5-1, the J gene TRBJ2-3; 7 positions agree with TRBD2. V lost 4 bases to trimming and J lost 0 bases; unmatched junction nucleotides: 8. Germline CDR1 and CDR2: SGHRS and YFSETQ. CDR3 length: 16 amino acids. As DNA, the CDR3 is TGCGCCAGCAGCCCCGGACTAGACAAAAGCACAGATACGCAGTATTTT. It codes for CASSPGLDKSTDTQYF. Full variable domain (missing parts from reference TRBV5-1 and TRBJ2-3): KAGVTQTPRYLIKTRGQQVTLSCSPISGHRSVSWYQQTPGQGLQFLFEYFSETQRNKGNFPGRFSGRQFSNSRSEMNVSTLELGDSALYLCASSPGLDKSTDTQYFGPGTRLTVL.

The chain has TRBV10-3 and TRBJ1-2, with 9 bases that match TRBD1. J gave up 6 bases and V 4 bases, and 6 bases lay outside the gene matches. This CDR3 region has 14 residues. The germline V gene has CDR1 ENHRY and CDR2 SYGVKD. The CDR3 sequence: CAISAFDRGDGYTF. CDR3 coding DNA: TGTGCCATCAGTGCATTCGACAGGGGGGATGGCTACACCTTC.

V and J are TRBV19 and TRBJ1-2, with D unclear. Germline CDR1 and CDR2: LNHDA and SQIVND (reference sequence). V was trimmed by 5 bases and J by 4 bases, leaving 20 bases between them. This CDR3 comprises 16 residues. CDR3 sequence: CASSPTLGKKSYGYTF. In DNA form, the CDR3 reads TGTGCCAGTAGTCCAACTCTCGGGAAGAAATCCTATGGCTACACCTTC. Full variable domain (missing parts from reference TRBV19 and TRBJ1-2): DGGITQSPKYLFRKEGQNVTLSCEQNLNHDAMYWYRQDPGQGLRLIYYSQIVNDFQKGDIAEGYSVSREKKESFPLTVTSAQKNPTAFYLCASSPTLGKKSYGYTFGSGTRLTVV.

J is TRBJ1-6 and V is TRBV9, with D possibly matching TRBD1 (5 bases). V was cut by 0 bases and J by 7 bases, with 11 bases left in between. This CDR3 comprises 15 residues. Looked up from germline, CDR1 is SGDLS and CDR2 is YYNGEE. The CDR3 DNA reads as TGTGCCAGCAGCGTAGATCCAGGGCCAAATTCACCCCTCCACTTT. Its protein is CASSVDPGPNSPLHF.

As regards this clone: Other DNA sequences in the sample encode the same CDR3. V and J are TRBV20-1 and TRBJ1-1, with D possibly matching TRBD1 (6 bases). Trimming took 6 bases from V and 1 from J, leaving 12 bases between them. CDR3 length equals 13 residues. CDR1 and CDR2 from the germline V gene are DFQATT and SNEGSKA (reference sequence). CDR3 in DNA: TGCAGTGCAAGTGGCAGGGGGAACACTGAAGCTTTCTTT. It codes for CSASGRGNTEAFF.

The CDR3 here is CASSKWGGTGNTIYF. The CDR3 coding sequence is TGTGCCAGCAGCAAATGGGGGGGAACTGGAAACACCATATATTTT. This chain links TRBV21-1 with TRBJ1-3. TRBV21-1 is classified as a pseudogene. This CDR3 region has 15 residues.

Turning to this clone: One end of the junction does not line up with germline, which may come from a read error. CDR3 coding DNA: TGTGCCAGCAGCCCCAGGGTTTCCTCGGCTTTC. This gives the protein CASSPRVSSAF. The genes are TRBV11-3 and TRBJ2-6; D is possibly TRBD1 (5 bases). The CDR3 length is 11 residues. Looked up from germline, CDR1 is SGHNT and CDR2 is YENEEA.